The rows below give T cell receptor beta chains drawn from one sample of a study of neurological immune-mediated disorders. TCRdb fed the 5' RACE reads into MiXCR, producing one record per CDR3 protein. The table shows 67,000 or so distinct CDR3 sequences, with 12% to 15% occurring only once. The sequencing sample was made of PBMCs. These TCRs come from a female donor with HTLV-1-associated myelopathy (HAM/TSP). CDR3s include the opening cysteine and the closing phenylalanine or tryptophan. The order of the fields is D gene, clone size, J gene, CDR3 length, V gene, CDR3 DNA, CDR3 protein. A D gene is named only where the DNA matches it firmly. Clone sizes are given selectively: once, few, many, or a class where the clone is expanded.

TRBD1 | - | TRBJ2-7 | 14 | TRBV5-1 | TGCGCCAGCAGCCCCGGGACAGAAGTTTACGAGCAGTACTTC | CASSPGTEVYEQYF
- | once | TRBJ1-1 | 16 | TRBV10-3 | TGTGCCATCAGTCACCTAGGGTGGGGGCATGGGACTGAAGCTTTCTTT | CAISHLGWGHGTEAFF
TRBD1 | few | TRBJ2-5 | 13 | TRBV28 | TGTGCCAGCAGTTCGATGGCCCGGGACAGGGTCTTGTTC | CASSSMARDRVLF
- | many | TRBJ2-3 | 15 | TRBV11-2 | TGTGCCAGCAGCTTAGGGGCACGACGCACAGATACGCAGTATTTT | CASSLGARRTDTQYF
- | many | TRBJ2-5 | 16 | TRBV5-6 | TGTGCCAGCAGCTTGGCGGCTGGCACACCTACCGAGGCCCAGTACTTC | CASSLAAGTPTEAQYF
- | many | TRBJ2-5 | 13 | TRBV6-5 | TGTGCCAGCAGTTACGGGGGAGGAGAGACCCAGTACTTC | CASSYGGGETQYF
- | many | TRBJ2-2 | 14 | TRBV4-1 | TGCGCCAGCAGCCAAGGGGAGGACACCGGGGAGCTGTTTTTT | CASSQGEDTGELFF
TRBD2 | many | TRBJ2-1 | 20 | TRBV5-1 | TGCGCCAGCAGCCCCAGGACTAGCGGGGGGGCTCCCCGCTCCTACAATGAGCAGTTCTTC | CASSPRTSGGAPRSYNEQFF
- | many | TRBJ2-3 | 15 | TRBV28 | TGTGCCAGCAGTTCCACAGGGTCTGGCACAGATACGCAGTATTTT | CASSSTGSGTDTQYF
- | - | TRBJ1-5 | 17 | TRBV5-5 | TGTGCCAGCAGCTTGTGGCCGTACGGGGGGAACAATCAGCCCCAGCATTTT | CASSLWPYGGNNQPQHF
- | many | TRBJ1-1 | 14 | TRBV14 | TGTGCCAGCAGCCAAGATCAGCGCTACACTGAAGCTTTCTTT | CASSQDQRYTEAFF
- | many | TRBJ1-2 | 11 | TRBV28 | TGTGCCAGCAGGGGGGAACGGGGCTACACCTTC | CASRGERGYTF
TRBD1 | many | TRBJ2-3 | 15 | TRBV5-1 | TGCGCCAGCAGATTGGGGTCAGGGGGCTCAGATACGCAGTATTTT | CASRLGSGGSDTQYF
- | many | TRBJ2-7 | 13 | TRBV12-3/TRBV12-4 | TGTGCCAGCGAAGTTCGCGGAACCTACGAGCAGTACTTC | CASEVRGTYEQYF
TRBD2 | - | TRBJ2-5 | 15 | TRBV12-3/TRBV12-4 | TGTGCCAGCAGTTCGACTAGCGGGGGGCCCTTGAGACAGTACTTC | CASSSTSGGPLRQYF
TRBD1 | many | TRBJ2-1 | 16 | TRBV28 | TGTGCCAGCAGTCCCTGGGACAGGGGGCCCCACAATGAGCAGTTCTTC | CASSPWDRGPHNEQFF
- | many | TRBJ1-1 | 14 | TRBV5-1 | TGCGCCAGCAGCTCATACAGGGAGAACACTGAAGCTTTCTTT | CASSSYRENTEAFF
TRBD1 | - | TRBJ2-2 | 15 | TRBV19 | TGTGCCAGTAATAACAGGGGTATAAACACCGGGGAGCTGTTTTTT | CASNNRGINTGELFF
TRBD1 | few | TRBJ2-1 | 14 | TRBV7-9 | TGTGCCAGCAGCCCAGACAGGGTTTACAATGAGCAGTTCTTC | CASSPDRVYNEQFF
TRBD1 | few | TRBJ2-2 | 20 | TRBV5-1 | TGCGCCAGCAGACCGACTTTTGGGACAGGGGATATCGCGAACACCGGGGAGCTGTTTTTT | CASRPTFGTGDIANTGELFF
TRBD1 | - | TRBJ2-3 | 16 | TRBV11-3 | TGTGCCAGCAGCTTAACTTGGGACAGTGGCACAGATACGCAGTATTTT | CASSLTWDSGTDTQYF
- | many | TRBJ2-3 | 15 | TRBV9 | TGTGCCAGCAGCGTAGCTCTCACAGGGCGGGATACGCAGTATTTT | CASSVALTGRDTQYF
- | - | TRBJ2-1 | 16 | TRBV3-1 | TGTGCCAGCAGCCAAGTAGAAGGGGCAGGGCACAATGAGCAGTTCTTC | CASSQVEGAGHNEQFF
TRBD2 | many | TRBJ2-2 | 12 | TRBV5-1 | TGCGCCAGCGGACTAGGTATCGGGGAGCTGTTTTTT | CASGLGIGELFF
- | many | TRBJ2-3 | 14 | TRBV5-1 | TGCGCCAGCAGCTTGGCAGGATTTGCAGATACGCAGTATTTT | CASSLAGFADTQYF
TRBD1 | - | TRBJ2-1 | 16 | TRBV2 | TGTGCCAGCAGACTTAGGACAGGGGACGTTCGCAATGAGCAGTTCTTC | CASRLRTGDVRNEQFF
TRBD1 | many | TRBJ1-6 | 15 | TRBV12-3/TRBV12-4 | TGTGCCAGCAGTTCGAAGGACAGGGGACAATCACCCCTCCACTTT | CASSSKDRGQSPLHF
- | - | TRBJ2-1 | 14 | TRBV5-1 | TGCGCCAGCAGCTTGGACAGTATCAACAATGAGCAGTTCTTC | CASSLDSINNEQFF
- | many | TRBJ2-1 | 16 | TRBV5-1 | TGCGCCAGCAACCAAGGAAGTTTGGGGAGCTACAATGAGCAGTTCTTC | CASNQGSLGSYNEQFF
- | many | TRBJ2-3 | 13 | TRBV20-1 | TGCAGTGCTAGTTTTACTTCCCCAGATACGCAGTATTTT | CSASFTSPDTQYF
TRBD2 | - | TRBJ2-3 | 18 | TRBV12-3/TRBV12-4 | TGTGCCAGCAGCCCGACTAGCGGGGGAGGTACTAGCACAGATACGCAGTATTTT | CASSPTSGGGTSTDTQYF
- | - | TRBJ2-5 | 16 | TRBV12-5 | TGTGCTAGTGGTTGGGCCAGGGGAATTGTTACGGAGACCCAGTACTTC | CASGWARGIVTETQYF
TRBD1 | many | TRBJ1-5 | 14 | TRBV12-3/TRBV12-4 | TGTGCCAGCAGTCGGACAGGGAGCAATCAGCCCCAGCATTTT | CASSRTGSNQPQHF
- | many | TRBJ2-5 | 12 | TRBV2 | TGTGCCAGCAGGGAGGTCGGGGAGACCCAGTACTTC | CASREVGETQYF
TRBD1 | many | TRBJ1-1 | 16 | TRBV5-1 | TGCGCCAGCAGCTTGTGGGACAGGGGCTCCGGGACTGAAGCTTTCTTT | CASSLWDRGSGTEAFF
- | many | TRBJ1-6 | 15 | TRBV15 | TGTGCCACCAGCAGAGATGCAGTGATTAATTCACCCCTCCACTTT | CATSRDAVINSPLHF
- | many | TRBJ2-5 | 15 | TRBV5-1 | TGCGCCAGCAGCTCCCAACCGGGGGATCAAGAGACCCAGTACTTC | CASSSQPGDQETQYF
TRBD2 | many | TRBJ2-4 | 15 | TRBV20-1 | TGCAGTGCTAGAGCCTTTAGCGGGGGGAAAAACATTCAGTACTTC | CSARAFSGGKNIQYF
TRBD2 | many | TRBJ2-2 | 15 | TRBV24-1 | TGTGCCACCAGTGATGGGACTAGGAACACCGGGGAGCTGTTTTTT | CATSDGTRNTGELFF
- | - | TRBJ2-3 | 14 | TRBV6-1 | TGTGCCAGCAGTGAAGCTTTGACTCGGGATACGCAGTATTTT | CASSEALTRDTQYF
TRBD1 | many | TRBJ1-2 | 16 | TRBV4-1 | TGCGCCAGCAGCCAAGATCCGGCAGGGGGCTACTATGGCTACACCTTC | CASSQDPAGGYYGYTF
- | many | TRBJ2-4 | 12 | TRBV20-1 | TGCAGTGCCACATCGCCCGAAAACATTCAGTACTTC | CSATSPENIQYF
TRBD2 | - | TRBJ2-2 | 15 | TRBV5-4 | TGTGCCAGCAGCTACAGCGGGGGGAGGACCGGGGAGCTGTTTTTT | CASSYSGGRTGELFF
TRBD2 | few | TRBJ2-2 | 16 | TRBV5-1 | TGCGCCAGCAGCTTGGCCGCTACTAGCGGGGGCGGGGAGCTGTTTTTT | CASSLAATSGGGELFF
- | many | TRBJ2-7 | 14 | TRBV5-1 | TGCGCCAGCAGCTTCGTGGGCCTTGCCTACGAGCAGTACTTC | CASSFVGLAYEQYF
- | - | TRBJ2-3 | 16 | TRBV10-3 | TGTGCCATCAGTGAGTCGGCCAGTACCAAGAGAGATACGCAGTGTTTT | CAISESASTKRDTQCF
- | many | TRBJ1-1 | 11 | TRBV29-1 | TGCAGCGTTGAAGATTCCAGGCGGGCTTTCTTT | CSVEDSRRAFF
- | many | TRBJ2-3 | 17 | TRBV6-2/TRBV6-3 | TGTGCCAGCAGTTACTCGTCCGTCAAACAGGGCACAGATACGCAGTATTTT | CASSYSSVKQGTDTQYF